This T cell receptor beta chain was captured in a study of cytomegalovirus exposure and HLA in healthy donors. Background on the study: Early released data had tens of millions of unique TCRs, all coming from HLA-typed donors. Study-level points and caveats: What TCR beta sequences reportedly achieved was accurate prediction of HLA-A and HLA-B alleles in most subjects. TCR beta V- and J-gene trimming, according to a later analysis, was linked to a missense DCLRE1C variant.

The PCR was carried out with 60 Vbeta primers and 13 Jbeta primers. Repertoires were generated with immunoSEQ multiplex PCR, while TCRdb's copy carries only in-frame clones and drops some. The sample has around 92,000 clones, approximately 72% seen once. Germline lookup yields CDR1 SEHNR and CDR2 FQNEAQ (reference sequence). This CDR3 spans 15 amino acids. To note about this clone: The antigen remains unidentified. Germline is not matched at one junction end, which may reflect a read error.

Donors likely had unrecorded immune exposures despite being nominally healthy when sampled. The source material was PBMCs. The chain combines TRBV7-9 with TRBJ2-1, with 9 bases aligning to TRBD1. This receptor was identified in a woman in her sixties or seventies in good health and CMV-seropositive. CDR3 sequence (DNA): TGTTCCAGCAGCTTGGGACAGGGCAACTACAATGAGCAGTTCTTC. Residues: CSSSLGQGNYNEQFF. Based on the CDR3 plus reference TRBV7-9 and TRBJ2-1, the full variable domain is DTGVSQNPRHKITKRGQNVTFRCDPISEHNRLYWYRQTLGQGPEFLTYFQNEAQLEKSRLLSDRFSAERPKGSFSTLEIQRTEQGDSAMYLCSSSLGQGNYNEQFFGPGTRLTVL.